Described below is a single T cell receptor beta chain sequence and its context. Measured with immunoSEQ multiplex PCR; TCRdb has only the in-frame clones, and not every one. The top ten hold around 0.4% of the sample, which has tens of thousands of clones, roughly 90% seen once. In germline, CDR1 is MNHNS, CDR2 SASEGT. V was pared by 6 bases and J by 6 bases, with 11 bases between. CDR3 length equals 12 residues. This sample was taken from a study of OX40 agonist ivuxolimab in advanced cancers. About the research overall: Cancers in dose escalation were hepatocellular, melanoma, renal cell and head and neck. The mean age was about 61 years, ranging from about 20 to 90, with over 70% of participants male.

The gene calls are TRBV6-1 and TRBJ1-1, with D possibly being TRBD1 (6 bases). The starting material was CD4+ or CD8+ T cells sorted from blood, obtained in a trial of the OX40 agonist ivuxolimab. The receptor was isolated from an adult with an advanced solid tumor such as melanoma, head and neck, liver or kidney cancer. CDR3: CASRTGLPEAFF. In nucleotides, the CDR3 is TGTGCCAGCAGAACAGGGCTTCCTGAAGCTTTCTTT.